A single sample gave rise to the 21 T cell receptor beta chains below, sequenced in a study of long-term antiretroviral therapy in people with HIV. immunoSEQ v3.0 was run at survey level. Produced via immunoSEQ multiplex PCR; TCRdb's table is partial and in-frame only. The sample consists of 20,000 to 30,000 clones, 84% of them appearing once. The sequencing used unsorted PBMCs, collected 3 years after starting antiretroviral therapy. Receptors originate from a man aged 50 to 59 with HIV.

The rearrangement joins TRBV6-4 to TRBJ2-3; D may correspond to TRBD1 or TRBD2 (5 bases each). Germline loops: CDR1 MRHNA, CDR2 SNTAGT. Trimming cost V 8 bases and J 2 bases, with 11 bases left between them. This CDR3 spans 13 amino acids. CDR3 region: CASSRGPTDTQYF. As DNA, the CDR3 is TGTGCCAGCTCCCGGGGACCCACAGATACGCAGTATTTT.

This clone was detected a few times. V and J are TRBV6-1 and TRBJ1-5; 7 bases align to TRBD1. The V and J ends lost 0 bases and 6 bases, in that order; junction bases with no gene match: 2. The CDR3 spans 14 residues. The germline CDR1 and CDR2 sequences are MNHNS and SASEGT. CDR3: CASSEAGDSQPQHF. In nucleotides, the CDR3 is TGTGCCAGCAGTGAAGCCGGGGACAGTCAGCCCCAGCATTTT.

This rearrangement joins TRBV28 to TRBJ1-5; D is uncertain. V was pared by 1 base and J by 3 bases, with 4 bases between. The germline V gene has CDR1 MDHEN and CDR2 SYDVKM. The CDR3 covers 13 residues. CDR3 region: CASSLLPNQPQHF. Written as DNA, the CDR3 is TGTGCCAGCAGTTTATTGCCCAATCAGCCCCAGCATTTT.

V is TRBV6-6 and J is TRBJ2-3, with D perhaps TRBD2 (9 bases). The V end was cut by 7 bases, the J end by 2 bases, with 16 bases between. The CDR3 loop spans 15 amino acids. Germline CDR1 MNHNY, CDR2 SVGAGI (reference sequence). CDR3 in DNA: TGTGCCAGCACAGGGGGCGGGAGGGCCACAGATACGCAGTATTTT. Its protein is CASTGGGRATDTQYF.

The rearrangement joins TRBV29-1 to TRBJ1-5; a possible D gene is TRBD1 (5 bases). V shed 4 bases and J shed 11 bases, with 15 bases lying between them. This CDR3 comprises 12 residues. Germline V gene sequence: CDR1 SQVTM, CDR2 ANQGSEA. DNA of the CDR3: TGCAGCGTTGCAGGGTTCGATCAATCCCAGCATTTT. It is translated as CSVAGFDQSQHF.

CDR3 DNA sequence: TGTGCCAGCAGCTTCGACACAAACTACGAGCAGTACTTC. Its translation is CASSFDTNYEQYF. V and J are TRBV7-8 and TRBJ2-7; no definite D call. CDR3 length equals 13 residues. Germline V lookup: CDR1 SGHVS, CDR2 FQNEAQ. With 3 bases removed from V and 3 bases from J, the gap between germline ends came to 9 bases.

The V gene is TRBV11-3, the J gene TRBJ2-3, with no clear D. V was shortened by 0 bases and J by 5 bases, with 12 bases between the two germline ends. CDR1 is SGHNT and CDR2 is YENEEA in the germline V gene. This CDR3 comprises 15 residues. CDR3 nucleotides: TGTGCCAGCAGCTTAGATCTGTCTGAGGAAGATACGCAGTATTTT. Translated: CASSLDLSEEDTQYF.

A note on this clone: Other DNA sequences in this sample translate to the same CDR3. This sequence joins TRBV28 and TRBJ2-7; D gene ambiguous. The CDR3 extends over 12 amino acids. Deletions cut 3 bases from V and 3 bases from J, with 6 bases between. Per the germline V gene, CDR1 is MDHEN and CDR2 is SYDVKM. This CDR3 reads CASSFVGYEQYF. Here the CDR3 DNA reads TGTGCCAGCAGTTTTGTGGGCTACGAGCAGTACTTC. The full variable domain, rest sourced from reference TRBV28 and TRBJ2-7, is DVKVTQSSRYLVKRTGEKVFLECVQDMDHENMFWYRQDPGLGLRLIYFSYDVKMKEKGDIPEGYSVSREKKERFSLILESASTNQTSMYLCASSFVGYEQYFGPGTRLTVT.

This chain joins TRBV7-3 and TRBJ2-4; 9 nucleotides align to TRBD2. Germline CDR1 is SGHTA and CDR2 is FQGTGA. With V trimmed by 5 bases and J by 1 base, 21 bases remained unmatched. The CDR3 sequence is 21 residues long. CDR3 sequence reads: CASSPERQGPAGGFAKNIQYF. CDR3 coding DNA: TGTGCCAGCAGCCCGGAACGCCAGGGGCCAGCGGGGGGTTTCGCCAAAAACATTCAGTACTTC.

CDR3 sequence (DNA): TGTGCCAGCAGTTACATTCGGACAGGCAACACTGAAGCTTTCTTT. Its translation: CASSYIRTGNTEAFF. This chain joins TRBV6-5 and TRBJ1-1, with 7 bases that match TRBD1. CDR1 is MNHEY, CDR2 SVGAGI, per germline. V was pared by 2 bases and J by 2 bases, with 5 bases of the junction left unmatched. There are 15 residues in the CDR3.

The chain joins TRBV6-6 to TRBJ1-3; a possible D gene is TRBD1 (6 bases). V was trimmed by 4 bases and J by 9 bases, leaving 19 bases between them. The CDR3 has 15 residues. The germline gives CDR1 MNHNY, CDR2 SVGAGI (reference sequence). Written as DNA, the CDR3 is TGTGCCAGCAGTTCCATCAGGGGCCCCTTAGGCACCATATATTTT. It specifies CASSSIRGPLGTIYF.

In nucleotides, the CDR3 is TGCGCCAGCAGCCCAGAGGCCCGGACCGACAGGGGAAAATCACCCCTCCACTTT. It codes for CASSPEARTDRGKSPLHF. V is TRBV5-1 and J is TRBJ1-6; 8 bases fit TRBD1. CDR3 length equals 18 residues. V lost 4 bases to trimming and J lost 10 bases; unmatched junction nucleotides: 19. Germline CDR1 is SGHRS and CDR2 is YFSETQ.

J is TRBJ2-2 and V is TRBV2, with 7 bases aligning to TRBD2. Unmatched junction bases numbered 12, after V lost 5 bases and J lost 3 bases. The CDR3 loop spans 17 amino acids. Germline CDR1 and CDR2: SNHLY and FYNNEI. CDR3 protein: CASSLPNSGLYTGELFF. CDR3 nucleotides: TGTGCCAGCAGTTTGCCTAATAGCGGGCTGTACACCGGGGAGCTGTTTTTT.

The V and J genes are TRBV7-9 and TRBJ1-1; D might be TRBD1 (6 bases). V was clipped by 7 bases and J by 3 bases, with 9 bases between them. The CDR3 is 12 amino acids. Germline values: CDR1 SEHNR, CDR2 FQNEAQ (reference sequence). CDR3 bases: TGTGCCAGCACCCAGGGGCACACTGAAGCTTTCTTT. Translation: CASTQGHTEAFF.

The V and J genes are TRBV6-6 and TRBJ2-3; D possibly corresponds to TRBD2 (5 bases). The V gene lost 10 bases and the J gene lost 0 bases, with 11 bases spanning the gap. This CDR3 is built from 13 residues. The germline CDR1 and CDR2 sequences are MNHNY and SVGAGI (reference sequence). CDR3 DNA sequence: TGTGCCACCGGTCGGGGAAGCACAGATACGCAGTATTTT. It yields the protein CATGRGSTDTQYF.

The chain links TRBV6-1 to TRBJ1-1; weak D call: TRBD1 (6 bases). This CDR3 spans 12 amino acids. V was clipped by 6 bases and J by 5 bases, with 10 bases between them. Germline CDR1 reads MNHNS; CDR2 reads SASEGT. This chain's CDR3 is CASSGTGTEAFF. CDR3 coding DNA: TGTGCCAGCAGCGGTACAGGGACTGAAGCTTTCTTT.

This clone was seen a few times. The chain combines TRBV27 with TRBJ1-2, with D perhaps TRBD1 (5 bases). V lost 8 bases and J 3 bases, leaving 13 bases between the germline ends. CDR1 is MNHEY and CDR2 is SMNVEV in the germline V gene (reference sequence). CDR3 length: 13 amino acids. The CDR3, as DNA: TGTGCCAGCCGGGACTCCAAGGACTATGGCTACACCTTC. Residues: CASRDSKDYGYTF.

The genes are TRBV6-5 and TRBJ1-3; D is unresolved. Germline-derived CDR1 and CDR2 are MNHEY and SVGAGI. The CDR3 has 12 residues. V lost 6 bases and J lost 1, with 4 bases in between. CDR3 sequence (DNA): TGTGCCAGCAGAAGTTCTGGAAACACCATATATTTT. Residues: CASRSSGNTIYF.

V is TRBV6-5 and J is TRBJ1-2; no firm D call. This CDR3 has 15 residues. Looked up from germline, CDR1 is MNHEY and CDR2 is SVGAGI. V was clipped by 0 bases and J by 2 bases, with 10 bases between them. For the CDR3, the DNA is TGTGCCAGCAGTTACTCCCCCCAAACGAACTATGGCTACACCTTC. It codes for CASSYSPQTNYGYTF.

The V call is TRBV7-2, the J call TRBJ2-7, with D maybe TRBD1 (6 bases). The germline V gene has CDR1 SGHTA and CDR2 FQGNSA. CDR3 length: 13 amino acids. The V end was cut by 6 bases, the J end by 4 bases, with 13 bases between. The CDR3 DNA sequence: TGTGCCAGCAGACCCGAGGGGGATTACGAGCAGTACTTC. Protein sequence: CASRPEGDYEQYF.

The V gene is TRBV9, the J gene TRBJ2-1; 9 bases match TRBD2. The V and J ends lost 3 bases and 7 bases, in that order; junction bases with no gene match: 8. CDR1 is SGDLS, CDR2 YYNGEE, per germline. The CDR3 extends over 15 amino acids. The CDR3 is CASSDRAGGWNEQFF. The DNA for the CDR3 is TGTGCCAGCAGCGACCGGGCGGGAGGGTGGAATGAGCAGTTCTTC.